The 29 T cell receptor beta chains below were found in one sample sequenced in a study of CD4+ T cells in melanoma. The protocol was immunoSEQ multiplex PCR, while the TCRdb copy is restricted to in-frame clones and leaves out a portion. The data hold some 150,000 clones, with about 90% observed a single time. The receptors shown here come from a human donor with melanoma.

As for this clone: Its ends do not fully match the called genes, so a read error is possible. The gene calls are TRBV5-1 and TRBJ2-7, with 11 bases matching TRBD1. The CDR3 totals 16 residues. Germline lookup yields CDR1 SGHRS and CDR2 YFSETQ. The CDR3: CASSSEPGQGVLAASF. The CDR3 nucleotides read TGCGCCAGCAGCTCGGAACCGGGACAGGGGGTTCTAGCGGCCTCATTC.

The chain combines TRBV15 with TRBJ1-4; 7 bases align to TRBD1. J lost 8 bases, V lost 5 bases, and 11 bases had no gene match. Germline loops: CDR1 LNHNV, CDR2 YYDKDF (reference sequence). The CDR3 is 15 residues long. CDR3 coding DNA: TGTGCCACCAGCGACGACCAGGGGGTTGGGGAAAAACTGTTTTTT. This translates into CATSDDQGVGEKLFF.

The J gene is TRBJ2-3, the V gene TRBV5-6, with a tentative D call TRBD1 (6 bases). The CDR3 is 19 amino acids. Trimming took off 0 bases at V and 4 bases at J, with 24 bases between the two ends. The V gene's germline CDR1 is SGHDT and CDR2 YYEEEE. CDR3 sequence reads: CASSLVFPYRQGWPDTQYF. The CDR3 region has the DNA TGTGCCAGCAGCTTGGTCTTCCCCTATCGGCAGGGGTGGCCAGATACGCAGTATTTT.

This sequence joins TRBV10-2 and TRBJ1-2; perhaps TRBD1 as D (5 bases). The V gene lost 4 bases and the J gene lost 2 bases, with 8 bases spanning the gap. Per germline, CDR1 WSHSY and CDR2 SAAADI. The CDR3 totals 13 residues. The CDR3, as DNA: TGCGCCAGCAGTGGGTGGACAAACTATGGCTACACCTTC. This encodes CASSGWTNYGYTF.

V usage is TRBV14 and J usage is TRBJ1-6; D is undetermined. Trimming pared 4 bases from V and 11 bases from J, leaving 12 bases between. Germline loops: CDR1 SGHDN, CDR2 FVKESK. CDR3 length equals 13 residues. CDR3 sequence reads: CASSLQDGAPLHF. The CDR3 nucleotides are TGTGCCAGCAGCCTCCAGGACGGGGCACCCCTCCACTTT.

V gene TRBV27 combines with J gene TRBJ2-7; possible D gene TRBD1, 6 bases. Trimming cost V 8 bases and J 6 bases, with 20 bases left between them. This CDR3 region has 14 residues. Germline V lookup: CDR1 MNHEY, CDR2 SMNVEV (reference sequence). The CDR3 DNA sequence: TGTGCCAGCGCTTTCGGGACCCGAGGGGGCGAGCAGTACTTC. Its translation: CASAFGTRGGEQYF.

With respect to this clone: The junction and the germline gene differ at one end; a read error may be behind it. This chain uses TRBV7-7 with TRBJ2-5; D might be TRBD1 (6 bases). This CDR3 has 18 amino acids. CDR1 and CDR2 from the germline V gene are SSHAT and FNYEAQ (reference sequence). The CDR3 nucleotides are TGTGCTAGCAGCCTCTTCACAAAACAAGGGGGAACCAGAGAGACCCAGTACTTC. It codes for CASSLFTKQGGTRETQYF.

This chain connects TRBV19 to TRBJ1-2; D is ambiguous. In germline, CDR1 is LNHDA, CDR2 SQIVND (reference sequence). Trimming shortened V by 0 bases and J by 1 base, and 6 bases separated the two germline ends. The CDR3 is made up of 14 amino acids. As DNA, the CDR3 is TGTGCCAGTAGTATAGATCCCTATAACTATGGCTACACCTTC. Protein: CASSIDPYNYGYTF.

The J gene is TRBJ1-3, the V gene TRBV7-2, with TRBD1 as a possible D gene (5 bases). Germline-derived CDR1 and CDR2 are SGHTA and FQGNSA. V lost 5 bases, J lost 4 bases, and 9 bases lay in between. The CDR3 runs 13 residues. The CDR3 DNA reads TGTGCCAGCAGCGAGACAGCAGGAAACACCATATATTTT. Its protein product is CASSETAGNTIYF.

V gene TRBV19 combines with J gene TRBJ1-2; 7 bases line up with TRBD1. In germline, CDR1 is LNHDA, CDR2 SQIVND (reference sequence). This CDR3 is built from 14 residues. V gave up 7 bases and J gave up 1 base; unmatched junction bases: 6. CDR3 nucleotides: TGTGCCAGTACGGAGGACAGGCTTAACTATGGCTACACCTTC. Translated: CASTEDRLNYGYTF.

The chain is built from TRBV7-9 and TRBJ2-7; D uncertain. V dropped 4 bases and J dropped 2 bases, with 18 bases sitting between them. The CDR3 has 16 residues. Germline lookup yields CDR1 SEHNR and CDR2 FQNEAQ (reference sequence). The DNA of the CDR3 is TGTGCCAGCAGCTCTACCTATCGTGCAAGCCCCTACGAGCAGTACTTC. The encoded protein is CASSSTYRASPYEQYF.

This chain connects TRBV29-1 to TRBJ2-5; D is undetermined. Trimming removed 1 base at V and 5 bases at J, with 20 bases between. Germline V gene data show CDR1 as SQVTM and CDR2 as ANQGSEA. The CDR3 loop spans 16 amino acids. The DNA for the CDR3 is TGCAGCGTTGAAGCAACGGGCAGCTCCTTGTGGGAGACCCAGTACTTC. Protein: CSVEATGSSLWETQYF.

The V and J genes are TRBV9 and TRBJ1-3; perhaps TRBD1 as D (6 bases). V lost 3 bases and J lost 0, with 10 bases in between. The germline CDR1 and CDR2 sequences are SGDLS and YYNGEE. The CDR3 spans 15 residues. Here the CDR3 reads CASSAGGSSGNTIYF. The CDR3 nucleotides read TGTGCCAGCAGCGCCGGGGGCTCCTCTGGAAACACCATATATTTT.

This chain links TRBV7-9 with TRBJ2-7, with 7 bases matching TRBD2. V was pared by 4 bases and J by 0 bases, with 3 bases of the junction left unmatched. Germline values: CDR1 SEHNR, CDR2 FQNEAQ (reference sequence). CDR3 length: 14 amino acids. This CDR3 reads CASSSGGSSYEQYF. CDR3 nucleotide sequence: TGTGCCAGCAGCTCCGGGGGGAGCTCCTACGAGCAGTACTTC.

V is TRBV30 and J is TRBJ1-5; 9 bases agree with TRBD1. V dropped 1 base and J dropped 7; count of bases not matched to a gene: 17. Germline CDR1 reads GTSNPN; CDR2 reads SVGIG (reference sequence). The CDR3 is 18 residues long. The CDR3 DNA reads TGTGCCTGGAGTGAGGTCGGGACAGGGAATTTAGGGCTCCAGCCCCAGCATTTT. Translation gives CAWSEVGTGNLGLQPQHF.

The chain employs TRBV5-4 and TRBJ2-7; 7 nucleotides align to TRBD1. Germline lookup yields CDR1 SGHNT and CDR2 YYREEE (reference sequence). V dropped 0 bases and J dropped 2; count of bases not matched to a gene: 5. CDR3 size: 15 residues. CDR3 in DNA: TGTGCCAGCAGCTTGGGGGGACAGCTCGCCTACGAGCAGTACTTC. Protein sequence: CASSLGGQLAYEQYF.

This clone was detected once. V is TRBV2 and J is TRBJ1-2; no clear D gene. The V and J ends lost 6 bases and 0 bases respectively, with 11 bases between them. Germline V gene sequence: CDR1 SNHLY, CDR2 FYNNEI. The CDR3 extends over 14 amino acids. The CDR3 is CASRATGTNYGYTF. CDR3 DNA: TGTGCCAGCAGGGCGACGGGAACTAACTATGGCTACACCTTC.

V and J are TRBV29-1 and TRBJ2-5, with 10 bases identical to TRBD2. Per the germline V gene, CDR1 is SQVTM and CDR2 is ANQGSEA. V gave up 4 bases and J gave up 7 bases; unmatched junction bases: 6. The CDR3 loop spans 13 amino acids. CDR3 amino acids: CSVATSGDLTQYF. The CDR3 coding sequence is TGCAGCGTTGCTACTAGCGGGGATTTGACCCAGTACTTC.

V usage is TRBV5-1 and J usage is TRBJ1-1, with D perhaps matching TRBD1 (5 bases). CDR3 length: 14 residues. CDR1 SGHRS and CDR2 YFSETQ come from the germline V gene. Trimming shortened V by 3 bases and J by 4 bases, and 13 bases separated the two germline ends. CDR3 residues: CASSYQGTGTEAFF. Written as DNA, the CDR3 is TGCGCCAGCAGCTACCAGGGAACGGGCACTGAAGCTTTCTTT.

V is TRBV10-3 and J is TRBJ2-1, with D possibly called TRBD1 or TRBD2 (7 bases each). CDR1 and CDR2 from the germline V gene are ENHRY and SYGVKD. The CDR3 totals 16 residues. The germline V and J ends were trimmed by 4 bases and 3 bases, with 16 bases remaining between them. CDR3 nucleotide sequence: TGTGCCATCAGTGCCGGGACTACAGGGGACTACAATGAGCAGTTCTTC. It specifies CAISAGTTGDYNEQFF.

The V and J genes are TRBV11-2 and TRBJ1-2; D is uncertain. CDR1 is SGHAT and CDR2 is FQNNGV in the germline V gene. The length of the CDR3 is 15 residues. Trimming left V 5 bases short and J 4 bases short, with 17 bases between. CDR3 DNA: TGTGCCAGCAGCACAAATCAAGGGCAGCTCTATGGCTACACCTTC. Its translation: CASSTNQGQLYGYTF. The full variable domain, in which reference TRBV11-2 and TRBJ1-2 provide the parts outside the CDR3, is EAGVAQSPRYKIIEKRQSVAFWCNPISGHATLYWYQQILGQGPKLLIQFQNNGVVDDSQLPKDRFSAERLKGVDSTLKIQPAKLEDSAVYLCASSTNQGQLYGYTFGSGTRLTVV.

The V call is TRBV6-4, the J call TRBJ1-5; D ambiguous. The ends were cut back, 6 bases at V and 1 base at J, with 13 bases in the middle. This CDR3 spans 15 amino acids. Germline-derived CDR1 and CDR2 are MRHNA and SNTAGT. In DNA form, the CDR3 reads TGTGCCAGCAGGGTAGGAGAAGGGAGCAATCAGCCCCAGCATTTT. Its translation: CASRVGEGSNQPQHF.

The rearrangement uses TRBV2 and TRBJ1-1; tentative D call: TRBD1 (5 bases). The CDR3 runs 13 residues. The germline gives CDR1 SNHLY, CDR2 FYNNEI. Trimming removed 6 bases at V and 7 bases at J, with 15 bases between. The CDR3 protein is CASSPGLGSEAFF. The CDR3 nucleotides read TGTGCCAGCAGCCCAGGGTTAGGAAGTGAAGCTTTCTTT.

This rearrangement joins TRBV7-6 to TRBJ1-1, with TRBD1 identical over 8 bases. Germline-derived CDR1 and CDR2 are SGHVS and FNYEAQ. The CDR3 sequence is 13 residues long. The V and J ends lost 4 bases and 5 bases, in that order; junction bases with no gene match: 3. CDR3 loop: CASSSRQGTEAFF. CDR3 nucleotide sequence: TGTGCCAGCAGCTCCCGACAGGGGACTGAAGCTTTCTTT. The entire variable domain, with the rest obtained from reference TRBV7-6 and TRBJ1-1, is as follows: GAGVSQSPRYKVTKRGQDVALRCDPISGHVSLYWYRQALGQGPEFLTYFNYEAQQDKSGLPNDRFSAERPEGSISTLTIQRTEQRDSAMYRCASSSRQGTEAFFGQGTRLTVV.

This chain uses TRBV18 with TRBJ2-1; 10 nucleotides agree with TRBD2. CDR3 length: 16 amino acids. The V gene end was trimmed by 0 bases and the J gene end by 6 bases; junction bases not matched to a gene: 5. Per germline, CDR1 KGHSH and CDR2 LQKENI. The CDR3 DNA sequence: TGTGCCAGCTCACCACCGGGGCTAGCGGGGGTCAATGAGCAGTTCTTC. It encodes CASSPPGLAGVNEQFF.

J is TRBJ2-1 and V is TRBV10-1; 10 nucleotides agree with TRBD2. The junction had 7 bases not matched to a gene; V was cut back by 4 bases and J by 7 bases. Germline CDR1 is WNHNN and CDR2 is SYGVQD (reference sequence). The CDR3 is made up of 15 amino acids. CDR3 in amino acids: CASSGQAGGPNEQFF. The CDR3 coding sequence is TGCGCCAGCAGTGGTCAAGCGGGGGGGCCGAATGAGCAGTTCTTC.

The CDR3 loop is CASSPGTGDNQPQHF. As DNA, the CDR3 is TGTGCCAGCAGTCCTGGGACAGGGGATAATCAGCCCCAGCATTTT. The chain is built from TRBV6-5 and TRBJ1-5; TRBD1 agrees at 10 bases. Germline assignment: CDR1 MNHEY and CDR2 SVGAGI. The V segment lost 5 bases and the J segment 4 bases; nucleotides outside the gene matches: 5. The CDR3 runs to 15 residues.

This clone came up once. The CDR3 protein is CASKGGTGAGNTIYF. The CDR3 bases are TGTGCCAGCAAAGGCGGGACAGGGGCAGGAAACACCATATATTTT. V usage is TRBV6-5 and J usage is TRBJ1-3; TRBD1 matches 10 bases. V lost 7 bases to trimming and J lost 4 bases; unmatched junction nucleotides: 7. Germline CDR1 reads MNHEY; CDR2 reads SVGAGI. CDR3 length: 15 amino acids.

The rearrangement joins TRBV13 to TRBJ2-5, with D maybe TRBD2 (6 bases). The CDR3 runs 15 residues. Trimming left V 4 bases short and J 4 bases short, with 16 bases between. CDR1 and CDR2 from the germline V gene are PRHDT and FYEKMQ (reference sequence). CDR3 DNA: TGTGCCAGCAGCTGGGGTAGTAGCGGATCAGAGACCCAGTACTTC. Residues: CASSWGSSGSETQYF.